The clone carrying this TCR beta chain was counted many times. What it recognizes is unknown. The CDR3 runs 14 residues. V shed 6 bases, J shed 2 bases, and the junction held 5 bases outside the gene matches. Germline lookup yields CDR1 LNHDA and CDR2 SQIVND (reference sequence). This sample stems from a study of human T cells and chemical hapten exposure. Notes on the study in general: While controls formed fewer of them, expanded TCRs formed significantly more large CDR3 similarity clusters.

Stated time point: pre-sensitization, week 0. Treatment here: therapeutic diphenylcyclopropenone sensitization with weekly scalp DPC. In TCRdb, the RACE reads were re-called with MiXCR into one record per CDR3 protein. Seen here are approximately 60,000 distinct CDR3 sequences, roughly a tenth observed once, and the top ten hold about 8.9%. The material sequenced was whole blood, taken in connection with sensitization to the hapten diphenylcyclopropenone (DPC). This chain connects TRBV19 to TRBJ2-7, with 9 bases fitting TRBD1. This clonotype was obtained from a man aged 35-49 years with alopecia areata. Some clones in this sample may be carry-over from other donors' samples. The CDR3 region is CASRSGDRAYEQYF. Written as DNA, the CDR3 is TGTGCCAGTAGATCCGGGGACAGGGCCTACGAGCAGTACTTC.